The next 9 T cell receptor beta chains were all read from a single sample in a study of blood T cell repertoires in COVID-19. Method: immunoSEQ multiplex PCR; TCRdb's copy keeps in-frame clones and lacks some. The sample shows some 100,000 clones, 88% of them seen only once. Sequenced material: peripheral blood. These receptors were collected from a woman in her 70s with acute or convalescent COVID-19.

The chain couples TRBV29-1 to TRBJ2-7, with 11 bases lining up with TRBD2. Per germline, CDR1 SQVTM and CDR2 ANQGSEA. CDR3 length equals 16 residues. Trimming removed 0 bases from V and 3 bases from J; junction bases left unmatched: 7. CDR3 DNA: TGCAGCGTTGAAGATCCGCTAGCGGGAGGCAACTACGAGCAGTACTTC. It codes for CSVEDPLAGGNYEQYF.

The chain is built from TRBV7-2 and TRBJ1-1; D perhaps matches TRBD1 (5 bases). This CDR3 is 13 amino acids long. V dropped 4 bases and J dropped 4 bases, with 10 bases sitting between them. In germline, CDR1 is SGHTA, CDR2 FQGNSA. The CDR3 sequence is CASSSVDSTEAFF. CDR3 DNA sequence: TGTGCCAGCAGCTCCGTAGACAGCACTGAAGCTTTCTTT.

This chain connects TRBV19 to TRBJ1-5; maybe TRBD1 (5 bases). Looked up from germline, CDR1 is LNHDA and CDR2 is SQIVND (reference sequence). V dropped 2 bases and J dropped 6 bases, with 11 bases sitting between them. The CDR3 length is 14 residues. DNA of the CDR3: TGTGCCAGTAGTATACAGGGATGGTTTCAGCCCCAGCATTTT. Encoded protein: CASSIQGWFQPQHF.

The rearrangement joins TRBV5-6 to TRBJ2-7; tentatively, D is TRBD1 (6 bases). CDR3 length: 15 residues. Germline CDR1 is SGHDT and CDR2 is YYEEEE. V was trimmed by 1 base and J by 1 base, leaving 12 bases between them. CDR3 sequence reads: CASSLQGSPSYEQYF. DNA for the CDR3: TGTGCCAGCAGCTTGCAGGGGTCCCCTTCCTACGAGCAGTACTTC. Using reference TRBV5-6 and TRBJ2-7 for the parts outside the CDR3, the full variable domain is DAGVTQSPTHLIKTRGQQVTLRCSPKSGHDTVSWYQQALGQGPQFIFQYYEEEERQRGNFPDRFSGHQFPNYSSELNVNALLLGDSALYLCASSLQGSPSYEQYFGPGTRLTVT.

The chain combines TRBV4-2 with TRBJ2-7, with a possible D match to TRBD1 (5 bases). Trimming left V 3 bases short and J 3 bases short, with 12 bases between. Germline loops: CDR1 LGHNA, CDR2 YNFKEQ. The CDR3 consists of 14 residues. CDR3 in DNA: TGTGCCAGCAGCCAGGCAGGGCTAGGCTACGAGCAGTACTTC. It codes for CASSQAGLGYEQYF.

The chain has TRBV24-1 and TRBJ2-1; a weak D match, TRBD2 (6 bases). This CDR3 comprises 15 residues. Germline V lookup: CDR1 KGHDR, CDR2 SFDVKD. The V end lost 2 bases, the J end lost 5 bases, and 12 bases lay between the germline ends. CDR3 coding DNA: TGTGCCACCAGTGATTCGGATAGCGGAAACAATGAGCAGTTCTTC. Its translation is CATSDSDSGNNEQFF.

The chain joins TRBV5-6 to TRBJ2-3; tentative D call: TRBD2 (5 bases). The CDR3 extends over 13 amino acids. V was shortened by 4 bases and J by 10 bases, with 16 bases between the two germline ends. CDR1 is SGHDT and CDR2 is YYEEEE in the germline V gene. CDR3 DNA sequence: TGTGCCAGCAGCCCGACTATAGGCCTTGCGCAGTATTTT. It yields the protein CASSPTIGLAQYF.

In nucleotides, the CDR3 is TGTGCCAGCACTCCCCCGACAGGGCCCCAAGAGACCCAGTACTTC. Protein product: CASTPPTGPQETQYF. The chain links TRBV28 to TRBJ2-5; 7 bases are a match to TRBD1. This CDR3 has 15 residues. The V gene end was trimmed by 7 bases and the J gene end by 1 base; junction bases not matched to a gene: 9. Germline CDR1 and CDR2: MDHEN and SYDVKM.

The rearrangement links TRBV28 to TRBJ2-7; a possible D gene is TRBD1 (6 bases). Germline values: CDR1 MDHEN, CDR2 SYDVKM. The CDR3 has 14 amino acids. Trimming stripped 1 base from V and 4 bases from J, with 11 bases between. DNA for the CDR3: TGTGCCAGCAGTTTATCTCAGGGGCGATACGAGCAGTACTTC. Translating gives CASSLSQGRYEQYF.